The sequence of this TCR beta chain was determined in a study of identical twins. Healthy Caucasians, and only they, were the donors. This clonotype was observed a few times. Its antigen is currently unknown. Trimming took 6 bases from V and 4 from J, leaving 13 bases between them. The germline CDR1 and CDR2 sequences are SGHTA and FQGNSA. This CDR3 comprises 14 residues. TCRdb redid the calling of the 5' RACE reads with MiXCR, one entry per CDR3 protein. The sample holds 250,000 to 350,000 distinct CDR3 sequences, around 8.8% seen once. Regarding the study as a whole: Excess twin sharing in beta out-of-frame sequences was weaker. The more abundant beta clonotypes in cord blood had fewer insertions, and memory repertoires did not show this.

This same sample was also taken into another study, of yellow fever vaccine responses in identical twins. From that second work: Reports say the vaccine T cell response in twins looked partly convergent and partly personalized.

Material: memory (CD45RO+) T cells sorted from blood. This TCR came from a woman younger than 30 in good health. The chain employs TRBV7-2 and TRBJ2-1; D may correspond to TRBD1 or TRBD2 (6 bases each). CDR3 coding DNA: TGTGCCAGCAGTTTCGGGGGCCTATACAATGAGCAGTTCTTC. Translating gives CASSFGGLYNEQFF.